A selection of T cell receptor beta chains follows, all from one sample in a study of T cells in tuberculosis. Method: immunoSEQ multiplex PCR; TCRdb's copy keeps in-frame clones and lacks some. The profile shows about 25,000 clones, around nine tenths of them singletons. Sequencing was done on a sample of PBMCs. These TCRs come from a donor aged 10 to 29 with latent tuberculosis or without tuberculosis infection. Some clones in this sample may be carry-over from other donors' samples. CDR3s include the opening cysteine and the closing phenylalanine or tryptophan. A D gene is named only where the DNA matches it firmly. Not every row has a clone size; where given, it reads once, few, many or a size class.

TGTGCCATCAGCTTCGGAGGGGTCCAGTACGAGCAGTACTTC,CAISFGGVQYEQYF,.,TRBV10-3,TRBJ2-7,once
TGTGCCTGGAGTGCCCTGTCAGGGGGTGTAGATACGCAGTATTTT,CAWSALSGGVDTQYF,TRBD1,TRBV30,TRBJ2-3,.
TGTGCCAGCGGTATGGGGGCGAATGAAAAACTGTTTTTT,CASGMGANEKLFF,.,TRBV13,TRBJ1-4,.
TGTGCCAGCAGTTTACTCGTTGGAGTTACTGAAGCTTTCTTT,CASSLLVGVTEAFF,.,TRBV28,TRBJ1-1,.
TGTGCCAGCAGTTACTCTCGGGCAGGGGAGAAACTGTTTTTT,CASSYSRAGEKLFF,.,TRBV6-5,TRBJ1-4,.
TGTGCCAGTAGTAGGGACAGCTCGGAAACGCGGGGCTACACCTTC,CASSRDSSETRGYTF,TRBD1,TRBV19,TRBJ1-2,.
TGTGCCAGCAGTGAAGCAATAGCGGGGGGGCCCAATGAGCAGTTCTTC,CASSEAIAGGPNEQFF,TRBD2,TRBV6-1,TRBJ2-1,.
TGTGCCAGCAGTTTAAACTTACCCAAAAACATTCAGTACTTC,CASSLNLPKNIQYF,.,TRBV28,TRBJ2-4,.
TGTGCCAGCAACGAACAGGGGGCGCACAACGAGCAGTACTTC,CASNEQGAHNEQYF,TRBD1,TRBV27,TRBJ2-7,.
TGCAGCGTTGGAGCTGAAGTGAACCAGCCCCAGCATTTT,CSVGAEVNQPQHF,.,TRBV29-1,TRBJ1-5,.
TGTGCCAGCAGCTTAGATATTTCATCGGGCACTGAAGCTTTCTTT,CASSLDISSGTEAFF,.,TRBV7-9,TRBJ1-1,.
TGTGCCAGCGAGCGGGCCCCGACAGGGACGGACGAGCAGTACTTC,CASERAPTGTDEQYF,.,TRBV6-6,TRBJ2-7,.
TGTGCCAGCAGCTACCGGACAGGGTGGGGCGAGCAGTACTTC,CASSYRTGWGEQYF,TRBD1,TRBV9,TRBJ2-7,.
TGTGCCAGCAGCCCAAGGGAGGTGGGGAGCTCCTACAATGAGCAGTTCTTC,CASSPREVGSSYNEQFF,.,TRBV7-9,TRBJ2-1,.
TGTGCCAGCAGCCAAGGGGTGGGACAGGGGGAAGAGACCCAGTACTTC,CASSQGVGQGEETQYF,TRBD1,TRBV4-2,TRBJ2-5,.
TGTGCCAGCAGCTTGGGCGTCCGTGAACAGGGGTTCCAGAAACTGTTTTTT,CASSLGVREQGFQKLFF,TRBD1,TRBV5-4,TRBJ1-4,.
TGTGCCAGCAGCCAGGTTGGCAGCTTCTCTGGGGCCAACGTCCTGACTTTC,CASSQVGSFSGANVLTF,.,TRBV7-9,TRBJ2-6,.
TGTGCCAGCAACGCGGGAGGGCCAAGTACCGAGCAGTACTTC,CASNAGGPSTEQYF,TRBD2,TRBV6-6,TRBJ2-7,once
TGTGCCAGCAGTCCCGATAGGACGGGGGGCTACACCTTC,CASSPDRTGGYTF,.,TRBV7-3,TRBJ1-2,.
TGTGCCAGCAGCCAAGAGCCGGGCTGGGGGCTTCGGAGCTCCTACGAGCAGTACTTC,CASSQEPGWGLRSSYEQYF,.,TRBV14,TRBJ2-7,few
TGTGCCAGCAGCCTTGCTGAGGGACTTTTGAGCTCCTACGAGCAGTACTTC,CASSLAEGLLSSYEQYF,.,TRBV14,TRBJ2-7,.
TGTGCCAGTAGTTGGTCAGGGGACACTTCCTACGAGCAGTACTTC,CASSWSGDTSYEQYF,.,TRBV19,TRBJ2-7,.
TGTGCCAGTAGTATGAACGGGAGGAACATTCAGTACTTC,CASSMNGRNIQYF,TRBD2,TRBV19,TRBJ2-4,.
TGCGCCAGCAGGAACCGCCGGGACAGGGGCACAGATACGCAGTATTTT,CASRNRRDRGTDTQYF,TRBD1,TRBV10-2,TRBJ2-3,.
TGTGCCAGCAGCTCGGGTCAGGGCAATAATCAGCCCCAGCATTTT,CASSSGQGNNQPQHF,.,TRBV7-2,TRBJ1-5,.
TGCGCCAGCAGACCGGGGGACAGCACAGATACGCAGTATTTT,CASRPGDSTDTQYF,.,TRBV5-1,TRBJ2-3,once
TGCGCCAGCAGCCAGAGAAGCGGGCCCCTTCAGGAGCAGTACTTC,CASSQRSGPLQEQYF,.,TRBV4-3,TRBJ2-7,.
TGTGCCAGCAGGATGGGACTAGCGGGATTCAGAGCAGATACGCAGTATTTT,CASRMGLAGFRADTQYF,TRBD2,TRBV2,TRBJ2-3,.
TGTGCCAGCAGCTTAGGAACCGGGACTAGCGGGAGGAGGTTGAAGAATGAGCAGTTCTTC,CASSLGTGTSGRRLKNEQFF,TRBD2,TRBV7-3,TRBJ2-1,.
TGTGCCAGCAGAAACACCTGCCGACAGGGCAGTCAGCCCCAGCATTTT,CASRNTCRQGSQPQHF,.,TRBV21-1,TRBJ1-5,.
TGTGCCAGCAGCTATATGCCTCGGGTCGAGCAGTTCTTC,CASSYMPRVEQFF,.,TRBV9,TRBJ2-1,.
TGTGCCAGCAGCGTAGTCGGACTAGCGGGGGGGCCGGTCGAGCAGTACTTC,CASSVVGLAGGPVEQYF,TRBD2,TRBV9,TRBJ2-7,once
TGCGCCAGCAGCCGGGACAGGGGCACAGATACGCAGTATTTT,CASSRDRGTDTQYF,TRBD1,TRBV4-3,TRBJ2-3,.
TGTGCCAGCAGCCCACAGGTGGGGAAGAATGAAAAACTGTTTTTT,CASSPQVGKNEKLFF,.,TRBV5-8,TRBJ1-4,.
TGTGCCAGCAGTGGCCCCTTTGTTGGCTACACCTTC,CASSGPFVGYTF,.,TRBV27,TRBJ1-2,.
TGTGCCAGCAGCAACAGTCCCGGATCCACAGATACGCAGTATTTT,CASSNSPGSTDTQYF,.,TRBV6-5,TRBJ2-3,.
TGTGCCAGCAGTCCGGCTGCACCGGGACAAAACTACGAGCAGTACTTC,CASSPAAPGQNYEQYF,.,TRBV25-1,TRBJ2-7,.
TGCGCCAGCAGCTTGGCCGGACAGGGTGGGTACACTGAAGCTTTCTTT,CASSLAGQGGYTEAFF,TRBD1,TRBV5-1,TRBJ1-1,.
TGCGCCAGCAGCTTGGAAAGGGGTTCAGATACGCAGTATTTT,CASSLERGSDTQYF,.,TRBV5-1,TRBJ2-3,.
TGTGCCAGCAGCCTATACCGACAGGGGCGTAATTATAGCAATCAGCCCCAGCATTTT,CASSLYRQGRNYSNQPQHF,.,TRBV21-1,TRBJ1-5,.
TGCGCCAGCAGCCCAACGACGGGGGAGACCGGGGAGCTGTTTTTT,CASSPTTGETGELFF,.,TRBV5-1,TRBJ2-2,few